The 9 T cell receptor beta chains below were found in one sample sequenced in a study of shared clonotypes between healthy human individuals. Generated by immunoSEQ multiplex PCR, the TCRdb table keeps only in-frame clones and is missing some. The data show about 2.4 million clones, over 85% seen once. Material for sequencing was naive CD4+ T cells from PBMCs. Stated subset: CD45RA+ positively selected. Receptors were obtained from a man between 18 and 35 years old in good health. Some clones in this sample may be carry-over from other donors' samples.

The chain recombines TRBV7-2 with TRBJ2-3, with D perhaps TRBD1 or TRBD2 (6 bases each). This CDR3 comprises 18 residues. Trimming removed 0 bases from V and 0 bases from J, with 16 bases in between. Germline loops: CDR1 SGHTA, CDR2 FQGNSA. CDR3 bases: TGTGCCAGCAGCTTAGCCGGTAGGGGGGTGACTAGCACAGATACGCAGTATTTT. This translates into CASSLAGRGVTSTDTQYF.

CDR3 sequence: CASSYDTTPSYEQYF. The CDR3, as DNA: TGCGCCAGCAGCTATGACACGACTCCCTCCTACGAGCAGTACTTC. The V call is TRBV5-1, the J call TRBJ2-7; D gene uncertain. The V end lost 3 bases, the J end lost 0 bases, and 13 bases lay between the germline ends. In germline, CDR1 is SGHRS, CDR2 YFSETQ. The CDR3 spans 15 residues. Looking up the rest from reference TRBV5-1 and TRBJ2-7 gives the full variable domain: KAGVTQTPRYLIKTRGQQVTLSCSPISGHRSVSWYQQTPGQGLQFLFEYFSETQRNKGNFPGRFSGRQFSNSRSEMNVSTLELGDSALYLCASSYDTTPSYEQYFGPGTRLTVT.

Comments on this clone: This specimen includes other DNA sequences encoding the same CDR3. The DNA for the CDR3 is TGTGCCAGCAGTCCACCGTCTGGGGCCAACGTCCTGACTTTC. Protein product: CASSPPSGANVLTF. The gene calls are TRBV28 and TRBJ2-6; no reliable D call. CDR1 and CDR2 (germline): MDHEN, SYDVKM. The V end lost 5 bases, the J end lost 1 base, and 6 bases lay between the germline ends. This CDR3 is built from 14 residues. Drawing the rest from reference TRBV28 and TRBJ2-6, the complete variable domain is DVKVTQSSRYLVKRTGEKVFLECVQDMDHENMFWYRQDPGLGLRLIYFSYDVKMKEKGDIPEGYSVSREKKERFSLILESASTNQTSMYLCASSPPSGANVLTFGAGSRLTVL.

This chain uses TRBV25-1 with TRBJ2-3, with D perhaps being TRBD1 or TRBD2 (6 bases each). CDR1 MGHDK and CDR2 SYGVNS come from the germline V gene. With 0 bases removed from V and 1 base from J, the gap between germline ends came to 17 bases. There are 18 residues in the CDR3. Here the CDR3 reads CASSEYAPGAGRTDTQYF. The CDR3 nucleotides read TGTGCCAGCAGTGAATACGCCCCGGGGGCGGGACGCACAGATACGCAGTATTTT.

The V and J genes are TRBV7-3 and TRBJ2-3, with 8 bases aligning to TRBD2. The CDR3 extends over 15 amino acids. The germline CDR1 and CDR2 sequences are SGHTA and FQGTGA. J lost 2 bases, V lost 4 bases, and 5 bases had no gene match. CDR3 DNA: TGTGCCAGCAGCTCTAGCGGGTACCTCACAGATACGCAGTATTTT. Translating it yields CASSSSGYLTDTQYF.

The chain has TRBV7-2 and TRBJ2-1, with D possibly being TRBD1 or TRBD2 (5 bases each). CDR1 is SGHTA, CDR2 FQGNSA, per germline. This CDR3 is 17 amino acids long. Between the trimmed V and J ends, which lost 5 bases and 0 bases, there was a span of 17 bases. CDR3 residues: CASSRDVGAYSYNEQFF. CDR3 DNA: TGTGCCAGCAGCCGGGACGTCGGCGCCTACTCCTACAATGAGCAGTTCTTC.

The chain joins TRBV7-2 to TRBJ2-5; tentatively, D is TRBD2 (5 bases). The CDR3 runs to 14 residues. Between the trimmed V and J ends, which lost 5 bases and 2 bases, there was a span of 12 bases. Germline values: CDR1 SGHTA, CDR2 FQGNSA. The CDR3 DNA is TGTGCCAGCAGCCTGCGGACTGCACAAGAGACCCAGTACTTC. It yields the protein CASSLRTAQETQYF. The entire variable domain, with the rest obtained from reference TRBV7-2 and TRBJ2-5, is as follows: GAGVSQSPSNKVTEKGKDVELRCDPISGHTALYWYRQSLGQGLEFLIYFQGNSAPDKSGLPSDRFSAERTGGSVSTLTIQRTQQEDSAVYLCASSLRTAQETQYFGPGTRLLVL.

This rearrangement joins TRBV28 to TRBJ2-7, with 9 bases identical to TRBD2. Looked up from germline, CDR1 is MDHEN and CDR2 is SYDVKM. V lost 2 bases, J lost 0 bases, and 8 bases stayed unmatched. CDR3 size: 17 residues. CDR3 loop: CASSLGGAGGSSYEQYF. The CDR3 nucleotides read TGTGCCAGCAGTTTAGGGGGAGCGGGAGGAAGCTCCTACGAGCAGTACTTC.

This clone is a singleton in its sample. The V call is TRBV9, the J call TRBJ2-3; 14 bases map to TRBD2. V dropped 4 bases and J dropped 3; count of bases not matched to a gene: 7. The germline CDR1 and CDR2 sequences are SGDLS and YYNGEE. CDR3 length equals 17 residues. CDR3 nucleotides: TGTGCCAGCAGCCCGGGGACTAGCGGGAGAATTACAGATACGCAGTATTTT. It is translated as CASSPGTSGRITDTQYF.